In its sample, the clone carrying this T cell receptor (beta chain) was seen many times. What it binds is not known. Looked up from germline, CDR1 is DFQATT and CDR2 is SNEGSKA (reference sequence). V shed 2 bases, J shed 5 bases, and the junction held 14 bases outside the gene matches. The CDR3 loop spans 16 amino acids. This sample stems from a study of T cells in Graves' hyperthyroidism and ophthalmopathy. RNA transcripts were the template for amplifying TCR beta CDR3 regions. Using the HTBI primer set, a first-round RT-PCR was run on the TCR CDR3. TCRdb called the multiplex PCR reads again in MiXCR, with one record for every CDR3 protein. The sample has 250,000 to 300,000 distinct CDR3 sequences, 13% seen once. Study results and limitations: The model identified upcoming ophthalmopathy a median around 7.1 months ahead of onset.

The chain recombines TRBV20-1 with TRBJ2-5; 7 bases fit TRBD2. The TCR was taken from a woman aged 25-40 years with Graves' hyperthyroidism that later progressed to Graves' ophthalmopathy. Sequencing used blood. The chain's CDR3 is CSARPLGAGTIETQYF. The CDR3 DNA is TGCAGTGCTAGACCCCTAGGAGCGGGGACGATTGAGACCCAGTACTTC.